This entry is about one T cell receptor beta chain. What it recognizes is unknown. CDR1 and CDR2 (germline): MNHEY, SVGEGT. This CDR3 has 14 amino acids. Trimming removed 2 bases at V and 2 bases at J, with 10 bases between. The sample is drawn from a study of human T cells and chemical hapten exposure. On the study more broadly: DPC (0.01%) was patch tested on the upper back and read at 6 days. Patients, largely female, had alopecia areata, totalis or universalis. General observations from the study: It was expanded TCRs that formed significantly more large CDR3 similarity clusters than controls did.

For the library, individual cDNA molecules each received unique molecular identifiers. TCRdb re-called the RACE reads through MiXCR, storing one row per CDR3 protein. The table records 250,000 or so distinct CDR3 sequences, 7.5% to 9% of them present only once. The time point here: pre-sensitization, week 0. The treatment is: therapeutic diphenylcyclopropenone sensitization with weekly scalp DPC. Specimen: whole blood, collected in connection with sensitization to the hapten diphenylcyclopropenone (DPC). This clonotype originated in a man younger than 35 with alopecia areata. Some clones in this sample may be carry-over from other donors' samples. V gene TRBV6-2 or TRBV6-3 combines with J gene TRBJ2-7; possible D gene TRBD2, 5 bases. The CDR3 loop reads CASSYPGGPYEQYF. The CDR3 DNA reads as TGTGCCAGCAGTTACCCAGGAGGACCCTACGAGCAGTACTTC.